This TCR beta chain was identified during a study of cytomegalovirus exposure and HLA in healthy donors. On the study more broadly: Out of about 410 genotyped donors, about 84% belonged to the Caucasian-associated ancestry cluster. The study's findings and limits: It was confirmed in vitro that three of the CMV-associated chains were specific for CMV antigens. In an earlier analysis, in some 600 donors, most V segments appeared productive either ~87% or ~30% of the time.

Deletions cut 6 bases from V and 4 bases from J, with 10 bases between. The CDR3 sequence is 13 residues long. The V gene's germline CDR1 is MNHNY and CDR2 SVGAGI (reference sequence). The PCR had 60 Vbeta and 13 Jbeta primers. Assay used: immunoSEQ multiplex PCR; TCRdb lists only in-frame clones, some missing. The table includes about 110,000 clones, around three quarters detected once. Regarding this clone: Its matching antigen is unknown.

V usage is TRBV6-6 and J usage is TRBJ2-1; D is ambiguous. The source of this sequence is a man in his forties or fifties in good health and CMV-seropositive. Sequenced sample: PBMCs. CDR3 in amino acids: CASSFAIYNEQFF. In nucleotides, the CDR3 is TGTGCCAGCAGCTTCGCTATTTACAATGAGCAGTTCTTC.